This T cell receptor (beta chain) was profiled in a study of T-cell memory formation after mild COVID-19. TCRdb re-derived calls from the 5' RACE reads in MiXCR, one entry per CDR3 protein. The sample has 400,000 to 500,000 distinct CDR3 sequences, approximately 19% seen once; the top ten hold 20% to 25%. The CDR3 contains 15 residues. Germline V gene data show CDR1 as SGHTA and CDR2 as FQGTGA. V gave up 5 bases and J gave up 4 bases; unmatched junction bases: 7. The chain recombines TRBV7-3 with TRBJ2-5, with 10 bases identical to TRBD1. Sequencing was done on a sample of PBMCs or a T cell subset sorted from them (not recorded which). This clonotype originated in a man younger than 30 who had mild COVID-19 (a few samples of this study predate the infection). Cell type and time point are not known. CDR3 sequence reads: CASSPSRDRGETQYF. CDR3 in DNA: TGTGCCAGCAGCCCAAGCAGGGACAGGGGAGAGACCCAGTACTTC.